The T cell receptor (beta chain) described here comes from a study of blood T cell repertoires in COVID-19 (TCRdb year 2020). For the wider study: Samples covering the acute and convalescent phases of COVID-19 were provided by collaborators in the United States, Italy and Spain. Where available, HLA class I and class II types were taken from metadata supplied by the sample provider and were not determined by assay-based typing. The material from the prospective study consisted of cDNA or gDNA derived from T cells, B-cell-depleted T cells, or PBMCs. Samples were obtained from the ongoing ImmuneRACE study (first 160 participants) and from some 1,300 subjects provided by 6 global collaborators. The sample metadata nearly always contained a de-identified subject ID, COVID-19 status, age in years and sex. The repertoires were released in a freely available public database meant as a resource for research on the immune response to SARS-CoV-2. Deeply sampled blood TCRbeta repertoires from subjects exposed to, actively infected with, or recovered from COVID-19 were included in the dataset.

TCRbeta CDR3 regions were amplified from genomic DNA by means of the immunoSEQ Assay, a bias-controlled multiplex PCR. As for the authors' bioinformatics: The number of nucleated cells in each sample was estimated from the amplification of reference gene primers within the assay. To quantify the absolute abundance of each unique TCRbeta CDR3 rearrangement, sequence reads were collapsed and filtered. Productive Simpson clonality was computed per sample as the square root of Simpson's diversity index over productive rearrangements. TCRdb stores this immuneACCESS table with in-frame sequences only. Part of the clones is absent; in the studies checked, under half of the shortfall reflects unresolved V genes, and no reason is known for the rest. From that table come the V and J calls and clone size; the DNA was used to work out D and trimming. The sample table lists roughly 250,000 clones, about 90% of them with a count of one. Clones ranked in the top ten supply approximately 3.5% of the sample.

In the prospective study, participants were about 18 to 95 years old, resided in about two dozen geographic areas of the United States, and were enrolled through a virtual design. Cohort assignment in the prospective study relied on participant-reported clinical history from a screening survey and a study questionnaire. In the prospective study, whole blood, serum and a nasopharyngeal or oropharyngeal swab were collected from each participant by mobile phlebotomists. Additional blood draws and questionnaires over a 2-month period could optionally be provided by prospective study participants. Before DNA extraction, blood samples from the prospective study were shipped at room temperature or frozen. Turning to this clone: Its target antigen remains unknown. Within one base of it there is no much larger clone, and no base qualities were kept.

Relative to germline, V is 1 base shorter and J is 0 bases shorter, with 21 bases between their ends. The germline V gene sets CDR1 to SGHNT and CDR2 to YENEEA. Inclusive of the bounding cysteine and phenylalanine, the CDR3 is 19 residues long. The retained sequence is limited to the CDR3, 57 bases, with the frame set at the first base. The full study reports these points: The quantity of clinical and demographic metadata differed by source and by participant and was supplied without curation.

The rearranged segments are TRBV11-3 and TRBJ1-2; the D gene identity is not certain. This receptor was taken from a woman aged 40 to 49 with acute COVID-19. Input material: PBMCs or T cells enriched from blood (not recorded which). The CDR3 reads CASSLGVLGRRGPNYGYTF. The DNA sequence follows: TGTGCCAGCAGCTTAGGCGTCTTGGGGAGGAGAGGTCCTAACTATGGCTACACCTTC.